The 29 T cell receptor beta chains below all came from one sample that was sequenced in a study of CD8 T cells in ankylosing spondylitis. Each CDR3 protein is one row after TCRdb ran MiXCR on the 5' RACE reads. The sample shows 250,000 or so distinct CDR3 sequences, approximately 24% of them seen only once. Source material: blood, either unsorted or a sorted T cell fraction (not recorded which). These receptors originate from a male donor with ankylosing spondylitis or in good health (not recorded which).

This clonotype was seen at least ten times. This chain connects TRBV29-1 to TRBJ2-3; 7 nucleotides line up with TRBD2. Losses at the gene ends were 7 bases for V and 0 bases for J; bases not matched to a gene: 7. From germline, CDR1 is SQVTM and CDR2 ANQGSEA. The CDR3 covers 14 residues. CDR3 residues: CSAGASGSTDTQYF. In DNA form, the CDR3 reads TGCAGCGCTGGGGCTAGCGGAAGCACAGATACGCAGTATTTT.

In this sample, this clonotype turned up once. The rearrangement links TRBV5-1 to TRBJ2-5; 7 bases map to TRBD2. V was pared by 4 bases and J by 2 bases, with 5 bases of the junction left unmatched. CDR3 length: 14 residues. Germline loops: CDR1 SGHRS, CDR2 YFSETQ. CDR3 coding DNA: TGCGCCAGCAGCAGCGGGGCCCTACAAGAGACCCAGTACTTC. Translation: CASSSGALQETQYF. Complete variable domain (other parts from reference TRBV5-1 and TRBJ2-5): KAGVTQTPRYLIKTRGQQVTLSCSPISGHRSVSWYQQTPGQGLQFLFEYFSETQRNKGNFPGRFSGRQFSNSRSEMNVSTLELGDSALYLCASSSGALQETQYFGPGTRLLVL.

In its sample, this clonotype was seen many times. The chain couples TRBV12-3 or TRBV12-4 to TRBJ2-3, with a tentative D call TRBD2 (5 bases). V shed 6 bases and J shed 1 base, with 8 bases lying between them. The CDR3 runs to 13 residues. CDR3 in amino acids: CASSLAGTDTQYF. DNA of the CDR3: TGTGCCAGCAGCCTAGCCGGCACAGATACGCAGTATTTT.

The V and J genes are TRBV7-2 and TRBJ2-3, with D unclear. Germline lookup yields CDR1 SGHTA and CDR2 FQGNSA. Between the trimmed V and J ends, which lost 1 base and 8 bases, there was a span of 7 bases. This CDR3 has 12 residues. CDR3 sequence reads: CASSLDEPTQYF. The CDR3 DNA is TGTGCCAGCAGCTTAGATGAACCTACGCAGTATTTT.

The chain carries TRBV6-1 and TRBJ2-7, with 8 bases aligning to TRBD1. This CDR3 comprises 13 residues. Germline assignment: CDR1 MNHNS and CDR2 SASEGT. Germline trimming cut 6 bases from V and 3 bases from J; bases unmatched to any gene: 4. DNA for the CDR3: TGTGCCAGCAGAGGGACAGGATTCTACGAGCAGTACTTC. This sequence encodes CASRGTGFYEQYF.

V gene TRBV5-5 combines with J gene TRBJ1-5, with 10 bases aligning to TRBD1. Germline CDR1 SGHKS, CDR2 YYEKEE (reference sequence). The CDR3 is 15 amino acids. V was pared by 4 bases and J by 6 bases, with 7 bases of the junction left unmatched. The CDR3 loop is CASSPGQGVLQPQHF. The CDR3, as DNA: TGTGCCAGCAGCCCCGGACAGGGGGTTCTTCAGCCCCAGCATTTT. Looking up the rest from reference TRBV5-5 and TRBJ1-5 gives the full variable domain: DAGVTQSPTHLIKTRGQQVTLRCSPISGHKSVSWYQQVLGQGPQFIFQYYEKEERGRGNFPDRFSARQFPNYSSELNVNALLLGDSALYLCASSPGQGVLQPQHFGDGTRLSIL.

CDR3 residues: CASSPRVNGGAHSTDTQYF. In nucleotides, the CDR3 is TGTGCCAGCAGCCCCCGGGTCAACGGGGGGGCCCACAGCACAGATACGCAGTATTTT. V and J are TRBV27 and TRBJ2-3; the match to TRBD2 covers 8 bases. The CDR3 has 19 residues. V lost 6 bases to trimming and J lost 0 bases; unmatched junction nucleotides: 17. CDR1 and CDR2 from the germline V gene are MNHEY and SMNVEV (reference sequence).

As concerns this clonotype: At one of its ends the junction is not consistent with the germline gene, which may arise from a read error. V is TRBV20-1 and J is TRBJ2-6; 9 nucleotides line up with TRBD2. The CDR3 totals 17 residues. The germline gives CDR1 DFQATT, CDR2 SNEGSKA (reference sequence). CDR3 protein: CCAMLLAGYEGANVLTF. Here the CDR3 DNA reads TGCTGTGCTATGTTGCTAGCGGGGTATGAGGGGGCCAACGTCCTGACTTTC.

The sample holds many counts of this clonotype. V is TRBV12-3 or TRBV12-4 and J is TRBJ1-4; D is uncertain. This CDR3 comprises 14 residues. Trimming took off 2 bases at V and 8 bases at J, with 12 bases between the two ends. The DNA of the CDR3 is TGTGCCAGCAGTTTACAGGACGGGAGAGAAAAACTGTTTTTT. As protein: CASSLQDGREKLFF.

The chain couples TRBV12-3 or TRBV12-4 to TRBJ2-1; tentative D call: TRBD2 (5 bases). Trimming removed 7 bases from V and 4 bases from J, with 14 bases in between. This CDR3 has 14 residues. The CDR3 coding sequence is TGTGCCAGCAAAGTCCGGGAAAATTACAATGAGCAGTTCTTC. The encoded protein is CASKVRENYNEQFF.

The rearrangement uses TRBV10-3 and TRBJ2-7; 7 positions match TRBD1. The trim removed 5 bases at V and 0 bases at J, leaving 7 bases unmatched. Per germline, CDR1 ENHRY and CDR2 SYGVKD. The CDR3 is 15 residues long. The CDR3 sequence: CAISNTRDSSYEQYF. The CDR3 DNA sequence: TGTGCCATCAGTAACACCCGGGACAGCTCCTACGAGCAGTACTTC.

At least ten counts were recorded for this clonotype. CDR3 DNA: TGTGCCAGCAGCCATTCCGCTAGCGGGCAGACCCAGTACTTC. It is translated as CASSHSASGQTQYF. The chain joins TRBV3-1 to TRBJ2-5; 8 nucleotides line up with TRBD2. The V gene end was trimmed by 3 bases and the J gene end by 6 bases; junction bases not matched to a gene: 6. This CDR3 has 14 residues. Germline lookup yields CDR1 LGHDT and CDR2 YNNKEL (reference sequence).

The chain combines TRBV18 with TRBJ2-1; D remains ambiguous. The CDR3 totals 12 residues. The germline gives CDR1 KGHSH, CDR2 LQKENI. The V gene lost 3 bases and the J gene lost 10 bases, with 10 bases spanning the gap. CDR3 residues: CASSPRLGEQFF. CDR3 DNA sequence: TGTGCCAGCTCACCCAGGCTCGGGGAGCAGTTCTTC.

The chain carries TRBV29-1 and TRBJ2-3; 8 bases are a match to TRBD2. With 6 bases clipped from V and 2 bases from J, the junction kept 4 bases outside the gene matches. There are 13 residues in the CDR3. Germline V CDR1 and CDR2: SQVTM, ANQGSEA. Written as DNA, the CDR3 is TGCAGCGTCGGGGGGGTTTTCACAGATACGCAGTATTTT. It codes for CSVGGVFTDTQYF.

At least ten counts were recorded for this clonotype. The V call is TRBV20-1, the J call TRBJ2-7; tentatively, D is TRBD1 or TRBD2 (5 bases each). Deletions cut 6 bases from V and 3 bases from J, with 15 bases between. The germline V gene has CDR1 DFQATT and CDR2 SNEGSKA (reference sequence). The CDR3 runs to 13 residues. The CDR3 here is CSADGPRGYEQYF. The DNA of the CDR3 is TGCAGTGCCGACGGCCCGAGGGGCTACGAGCAGTACTTC.

This clonotype was seen more than once but under ten times. V gene TRBV23-1 combines with J gene TRBJ1-1, with TRBD1 matching over 8 bases. TRBV23-1 is recorded as an ORF, its role being uncertain. V was clipped by 2 bases and J by 0 bases; unmatched bases: 8. The CDR3 is 17 amino acids. This CDR3 is CASSQPSVTGVNTEAFF. For the CDR3, the DNA is TGCGCCAGCAGTCAACCCTCCGTGACAGGGGTGAACACTGAAGCTTTCTTT.

This clonotype has a handful of counts. The chain uses TRBV20-1 and TRBJ2-5; D is perhaps TRBD2 (5 bases). The germline CDR1 and CDR2 sequences are DFQATT and SNEGSKA (reference sequence). V lost 6 bases and J lost 3, with 11 bases in between. This CDR3 is built from 12 residues. Here the CDR3 reads CSASGLKETQYF. As DNA, the CDR3 is TGCAGTGCATCTGGACTTAAAGAGACCCAGTACTTC.

In this sample, this clonotype turned up many times. The chain recombines TRBV20-1 with TRBJ1-1; no firm D call. The CDR3 is 11 residues long. Looked up from germline, CDR1 is DFQATT and CDR2 is SNEGSKA (reference sequence). Trimming removed 6 bases at V and 7 bases at J, with 12 bases between. The DNA for the CDR3 is TGCAGTGCAACCTACCGGGATGAAGCTTTCTTT. This sequence encodes CSATYRDEAFF.

The chain has TRBV10-2 and TRBJ1-2; 8 positions match TRBD1. The CDR3 contains 13 residues. Trimming removed 5 bases from V and 7 bases from J; junction bases left unmatched: 6. Germline lookup yields CDR1 WSHSY and CDR2 SAAADI. The CDR3 spells CASSPDRVRGYTF. The CDR3 DNA reads as TGCGCCAGCAGTCCGGACAGGGTTCGTGGCTACACCTTC.

J is TRBJ2-7 and V is TRBV5-1; D tentatively fits TRBD1 or TRBD2 (5 bases each). The CDR3 is made up of 14 amino acids. Between the trimmed V and J ends, which lost 4 bases and 6 bases, there was a span of 17 bases. Germline V gene lookup returns CDR1 SGHRS and CDR2 YFSETQ. The CDR3 DNA sequence: TGCGCCAGCAGCGGGACCGGGTCAAGCGGCGAGCAGTACTTC. The encoded protein is CASSGTGSSGEQYF.

For the CDR3, the DNA is TGCGGCACCGGGACAGGGGCGACCCAGTACTTC. The encoded protein is CGTGTGATQYF. The chain joins TRBV20-1 to TRBJ2-5, with 10 bases identical to TRBD1. The CDR3 consists of 11 residues. CDR1 is DFQATT and CDR2 is SNEGSKA in the germline V gene (reference sequence).

This clonotype came up many times. CDR3 nucleotides: TGTGCCAGCAGTTCCGTGGGGGTATCCAAAAACATTCAGTACTTC. This codes for CASSSVGVSKNIQYF. V and J are TRBV12-3 or TRBV12-4 and TRBJ2-4; D tentatively fits TRBD1 or TRBD2 (5 bases each). This CDR3 comprises 15 residues. V was shortened by 4 bases and J by 2 bases, with 12 bases between the two germline ends.

The rearrangement joins TRBV10-3 to TRBJ2-1; TRBD2 agrees at 10 bases. The CDR3 runs to 16 residues. J lost 10 bases, V lost 6 bases, and 15 bases had no gene match. The germline gives CDR1 ENHRY, CDR2 SYGVKD. Written as DNA, the CDR3 is TGTGCCATCAGGCATGCTAGCGGGGGCCCACCGGGGGAGCAGTTCTTC. Translation gives CAIRHASGGPPGEQFF.

A few counts support this clonotype. The chain has TRBV20-1 and TRBJ2-3; D ambiguous. There are 14 residues in the CDR3. Germline V gene sequence: CDR1 DFQATT, CDR2 SNEGSKA (reference sequence). With 2 bases removed from V and 2 bases from J, the gap between germline ends came to 11 bases. The CDR3 DNA follows: TGCAGTGCTAGACGAGACACCCCCACAGATACGCAGTATTTT. Translated: CSARRDTPTDTQYF.

There are a few counts of this clonotype. One end of the junction fails to match germline, which may point to a read error. V is TRBV20-1 and J is TRBJ2-5; D assignment may be TRBD1 or TRBD2 (5 bases each). Germline loops: CDR1 DFQATT, CDR2 SNEGSKA (reference sequence). CDR3 length equals 11 residues. The CDR3 loop reads CSARDVGTRGF. In DNA, the CDR3 is TGCAGTGCTAGAGATGTGGGGACCCGAGGGTTC.

This clonotype was seen only a few times. The chain has TRBV20-1 and TRBJ2-3, with a weak D call TRBD2 (6 bases). V lost 0 bases and J 2 bases, leaving 12 bases between the germline ends. The V gene's germline CDR1 is DFQATT and CDR2 SNEGSKA (reference sequence). The CDR3 extends over 15 amino acids. DNA of the CDR3: TGCAGTGCTAGAGATCCCGGCGGGGCCACAGATACGCAGTATTTT. It codes for CSARDPGGATDTQYF.

The V call is TRBV10-3, the J call TRBJ2-7; the D is unclear. CDR3 size: 14 residues. V lost 3 bases and J 5 bases, leaving 14 bases between the germline ends. Germline assignment: CDR1 ENHRY and CDR2 SYGVKD. The CDR3 is CAISDTAGVDEQYF. CDR3 DNA: TGTGCCATCAGTGACACGGCTGGAGTTGACGAGCAGTACTTC.

The chain uses TRBV10-3 and TRBJ2-1, with 10 bases lining up with TRBD2. After removal of 3 bases from V and 1 base from J, the junction contained 3 bases not matched to a gene. CDR1 is ENHRY and CDR2 is SYGVKD in the germline V gene. The CDR3 is 16 residues long. The CDR3 nucleotides read TGTGCCATCAGTGATACTAGCGGGGTATCCTACAATGAGCAGTTCTTC. This encodes CAISDTSGVSYNEQFF.

The J gene is TRBJ2-1, the V gene TRBV10-3; D is unclear. The CDR3 is 11 amino acids. Germline V CDR1 and CDR2: ENHRY, SYGVKD. V lost 6 bases to trimming and J lost 6 bases, with 6 bases between them. Here the CDR3 DNA reads TGTGCCATCAGGGCAGGCAATGAGCAGTTCTTC. This codes for CAIRAGNEQFF.